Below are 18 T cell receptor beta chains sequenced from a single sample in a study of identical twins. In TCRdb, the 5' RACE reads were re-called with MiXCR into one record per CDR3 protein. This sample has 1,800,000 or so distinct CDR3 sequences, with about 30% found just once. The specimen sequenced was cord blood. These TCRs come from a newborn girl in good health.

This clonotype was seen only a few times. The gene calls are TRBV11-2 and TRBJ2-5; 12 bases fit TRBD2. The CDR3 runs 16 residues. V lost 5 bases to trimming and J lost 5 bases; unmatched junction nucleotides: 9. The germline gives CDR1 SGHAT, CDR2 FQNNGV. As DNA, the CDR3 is TGTGCCAGCAGCCCACTTCTAGCGGGGGGGCCGGAGACCCAGTACTTC. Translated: CASSPLLAGGPETQYF.

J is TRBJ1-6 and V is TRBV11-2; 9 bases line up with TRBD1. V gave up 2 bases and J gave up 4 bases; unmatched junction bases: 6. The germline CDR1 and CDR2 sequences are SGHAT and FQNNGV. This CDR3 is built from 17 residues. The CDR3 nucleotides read TGTGCCAGCAGCTTAAAACGGACAGGGGCGTATAATTCACCCCTCCACTTT. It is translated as CASSLKRTGAYNSPLHF.

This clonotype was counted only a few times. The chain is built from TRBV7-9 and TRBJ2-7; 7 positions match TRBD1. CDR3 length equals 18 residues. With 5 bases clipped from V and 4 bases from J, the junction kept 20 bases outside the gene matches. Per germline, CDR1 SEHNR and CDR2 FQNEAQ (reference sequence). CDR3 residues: CASSHRSGGNRIAYEQYF. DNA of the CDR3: TGTGCCAGCAGCCACCGTTCAGGGGGAAATAGGATCGCGTACGAGCAGTACTTC.

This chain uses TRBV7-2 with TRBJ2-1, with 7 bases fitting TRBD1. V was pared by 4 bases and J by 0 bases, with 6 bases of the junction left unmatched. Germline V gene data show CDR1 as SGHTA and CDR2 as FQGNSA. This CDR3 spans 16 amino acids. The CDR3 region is CASSSQQGSSYNEQFF. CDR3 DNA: TGTGCCAGCAGCTCCCAACAGGGGTCCTCCTACAATGAGCAGTTCTTC.

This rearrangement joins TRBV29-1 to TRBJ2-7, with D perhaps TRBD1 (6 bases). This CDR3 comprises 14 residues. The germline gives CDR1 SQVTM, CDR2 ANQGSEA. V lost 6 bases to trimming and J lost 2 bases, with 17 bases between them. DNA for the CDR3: TGCAGCGTCAAAAGTATGCAGGGGACCTACGAGCAGTACTTC. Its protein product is CSVKSMQGTYEQYF.

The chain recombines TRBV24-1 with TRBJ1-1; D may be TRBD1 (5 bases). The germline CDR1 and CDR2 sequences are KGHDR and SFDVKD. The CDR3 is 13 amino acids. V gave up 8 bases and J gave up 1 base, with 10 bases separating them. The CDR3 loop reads CATKAGRNTEAFF. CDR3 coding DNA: TGTGCCACCAAGGCAGGGCGGAACACTGAAGCTTTCTTT.

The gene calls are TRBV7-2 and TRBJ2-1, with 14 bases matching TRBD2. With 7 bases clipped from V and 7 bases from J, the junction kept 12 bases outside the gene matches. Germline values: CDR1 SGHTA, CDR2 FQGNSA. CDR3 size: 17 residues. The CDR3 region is CASTLGMRLAGGNEQFF. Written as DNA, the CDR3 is TGTGCCAGCACCTTGGGGATGAGACTAGCGGGAGGGAATGAGCAGTTCTTC.

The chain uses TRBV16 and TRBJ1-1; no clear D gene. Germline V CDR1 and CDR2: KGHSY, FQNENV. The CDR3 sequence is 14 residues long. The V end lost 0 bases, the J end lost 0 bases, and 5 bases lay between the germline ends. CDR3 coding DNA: TGTGCCAGCAGCCAATCTCAGTTGAACACTGAAGCTTTCTTT. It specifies CASSQSQLNTEAFF.

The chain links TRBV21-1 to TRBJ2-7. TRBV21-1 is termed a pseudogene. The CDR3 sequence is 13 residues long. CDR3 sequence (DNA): TGTGCCAGCAGCAAAGTGGAGAGCTACGAGCAGTACTTC. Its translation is CASSKVESYEQYF.

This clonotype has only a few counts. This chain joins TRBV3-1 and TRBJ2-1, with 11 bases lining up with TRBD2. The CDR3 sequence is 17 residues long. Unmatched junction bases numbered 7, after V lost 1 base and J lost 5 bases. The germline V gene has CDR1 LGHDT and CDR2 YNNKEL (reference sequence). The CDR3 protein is CASSQGTLAGGHNEQFF. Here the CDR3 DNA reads TGTGCCAGCAGCCAAGGTACCCTAGCGGGAGGCCACAATGAGCAGTTCTTC.

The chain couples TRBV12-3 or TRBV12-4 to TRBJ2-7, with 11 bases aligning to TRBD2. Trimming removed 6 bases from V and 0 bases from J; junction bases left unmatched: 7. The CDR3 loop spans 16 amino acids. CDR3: CASSTTSGAISYEQYF. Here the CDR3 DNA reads TGTGCCAGCAGCACGACTAGCGGGGCGATCTCCTACGAGCAGTACTTC.

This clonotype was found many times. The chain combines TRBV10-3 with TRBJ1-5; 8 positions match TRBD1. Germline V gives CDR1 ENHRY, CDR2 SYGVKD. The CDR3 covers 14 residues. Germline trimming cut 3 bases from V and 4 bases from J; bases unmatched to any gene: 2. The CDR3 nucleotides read TGTGCCATCAGTGATAGACAGGGGAATCAGCCCCAGCATTTT. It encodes CAISDRQGNQPQHF.

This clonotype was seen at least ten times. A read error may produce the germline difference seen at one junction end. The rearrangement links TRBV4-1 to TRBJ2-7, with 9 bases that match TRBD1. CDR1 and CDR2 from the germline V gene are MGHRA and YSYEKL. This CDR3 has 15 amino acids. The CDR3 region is CASSQDGTGSYEQYF. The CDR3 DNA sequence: TGTGCCAGCAGCCAAGATGGGACAGGGTCCTACGAGCAGTACTTC.

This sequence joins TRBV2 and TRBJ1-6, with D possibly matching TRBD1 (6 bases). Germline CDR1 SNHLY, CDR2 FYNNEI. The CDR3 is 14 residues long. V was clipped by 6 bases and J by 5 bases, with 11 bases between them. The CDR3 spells CASRIQGNNSPLHF. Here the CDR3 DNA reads TGTGCCAGCAGGATTCAGGGGAATAATTCACCCCTCCACTTT.

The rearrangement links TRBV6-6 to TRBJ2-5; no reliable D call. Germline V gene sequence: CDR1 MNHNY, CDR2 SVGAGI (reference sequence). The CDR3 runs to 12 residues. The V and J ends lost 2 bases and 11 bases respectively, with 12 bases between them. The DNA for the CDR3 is TGTGCCAGCAGTTACAACACGAATGAGCAGTACTTC. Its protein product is CASSYNTNEQYF.

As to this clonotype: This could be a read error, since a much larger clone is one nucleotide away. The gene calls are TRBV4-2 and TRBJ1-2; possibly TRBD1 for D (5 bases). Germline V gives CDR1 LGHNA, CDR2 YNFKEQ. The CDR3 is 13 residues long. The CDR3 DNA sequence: TGTGCCTGCAGCCAAGAAATCAGGGATGGCTACACCTTC. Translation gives CACSQEIRDGYTF.

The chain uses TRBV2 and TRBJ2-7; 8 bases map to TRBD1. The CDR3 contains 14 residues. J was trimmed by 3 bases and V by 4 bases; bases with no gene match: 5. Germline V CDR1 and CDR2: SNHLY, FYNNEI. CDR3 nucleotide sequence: TGTGCCAGCAGTGGACCGGACAGGGACTACGAGCAGTACTTC. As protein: CASSGPDRDYEQYF.

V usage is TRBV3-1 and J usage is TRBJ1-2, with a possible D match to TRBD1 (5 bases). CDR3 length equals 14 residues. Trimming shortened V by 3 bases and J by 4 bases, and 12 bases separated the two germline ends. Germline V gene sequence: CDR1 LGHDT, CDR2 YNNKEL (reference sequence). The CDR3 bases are TGTGCCAGCAGCCACCTCGACAGTTCCTATGGCTACACCTTC. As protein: CASSHLDSSYGYTF.